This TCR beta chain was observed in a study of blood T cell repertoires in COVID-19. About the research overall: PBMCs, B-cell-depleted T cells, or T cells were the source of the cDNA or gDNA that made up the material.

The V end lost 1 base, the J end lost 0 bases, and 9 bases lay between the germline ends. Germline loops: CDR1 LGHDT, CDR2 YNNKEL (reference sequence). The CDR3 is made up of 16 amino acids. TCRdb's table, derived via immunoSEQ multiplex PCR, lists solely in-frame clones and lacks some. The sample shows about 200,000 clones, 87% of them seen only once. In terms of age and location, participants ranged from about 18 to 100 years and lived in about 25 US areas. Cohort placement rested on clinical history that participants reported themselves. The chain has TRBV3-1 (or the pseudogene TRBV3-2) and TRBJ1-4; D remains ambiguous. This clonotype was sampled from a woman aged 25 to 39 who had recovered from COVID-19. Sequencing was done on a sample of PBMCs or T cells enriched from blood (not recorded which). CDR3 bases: TGTGCCAGCAGCCAAGTTACGCACACAACTAATGAAAAACTGTTTTTT. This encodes CASSQVTHTTNEKLFF.